These 18 T cell receptor beta chains share one sample of origin, sequenced in a study of blood T cell repertoires in COVID-19. The data were produced by immunoSEQ multiplex PCR, yet TCRdb's version contains in-frame clones alone and is incomplete. Of 40,000 to 45,000 clones listed, just under 70% were seen once; the top ten hold 6.2%. Sequenced material: peripheral blood. The receptors derive from a man older than 75 with acute or convalescent COVID-19.

This chain uses TRBV27 with TRBJ2-5; 16 nucleotides line up with TRBD2. CDR3 length equals 17 residues. V was pared by 6 bases and J by 4 bases, with 8 bases of the junction left unmatched. Germline CDR1 MNHEY, CDR2 SMNVEV (reference sequence). This chain's CDR3 is CASSLLGLAGGRETQYF. CDR3 nucleotide sequence: TGTGCCAGCAGCCTCCTGGGACTAGCGGGGGGGCGAGAGACCCAGTACTTC.

The chain employs TRBV19 and TRBJ2-1, with D possibly matching TRBD2 (5 bases). This CDR3 region has 12 residues. V shed 6 bases and J shed 7 bases, with 10 bases lying between them. The germline gives CDR1 LNHDA, CDR2 SQIVND (reference sequence). The CDR3 nucleotides read TGTGCCAGTAGGATGGGCGGGAATGAGCAGTTCTTC. This sequence encodes CASRMGGNEQFF. The full variable domain, rest sourced from reference TRBV19 and TRBJ2-1, is DGGITQSPKYLFRKEGQNVTLSCEQNLNHDAMYWYRQDPGQGLRLIYYSQIVNDFQKGDIAEGYSVSREKKESFPLTVTSAQKNPTAFYLCASRMGGNEQFFGPGTRLTVL.

The rearrangement joins TRBV10-3 to TRBJ2-2, with TRBD1 matching over 8 bases. Germline V gene sequence: CDR1 ENHRY, CDR2 SYGVKD. This CDR3 has 16 residues. Losses at the gene ends were 3 bases for V and 4 bases for J; bases not matched to a gene: 7. The CDR3: CAISEHSGTGTGELFF. The CDR3 DNA reads TGTGCCATCAGTGAACACTCCGGGACAGGCACCGGGGAGCTGTTTTTT.

V and J are TRBV11-2 and TRBJ2-7, with D unresolved. CDR1 is SGHAT and CDR2 is FQNNGV in the germline V gene. V was shortened by 4 bases and J by 3 bases, with 4 bases between the two germline ends. The CDR3 loop spans 11 amino acids. The CDR3 nucleotides read TGTGCCAGCAGCTCTTACTACGAGCAGTACTTC. This gives the protein CASSSYYEQYF. The variable domain in full, with the rest retrieved from reference TRBV11-2 and TRBJ2-7, is EAGVAQSPRYKIIEKRQSVAFWCNPISGHATLYWYQQILGQGPKLLIQFQNNGVVDDSQLPKDRFSAERLKGVDSTLKIQPAKLEDSAVYLCASSSYYEQYFGPGTRLTVT.

In this sample, this clone turned up a few times. This chain's CDR3 is CASSLRAGGYQETQYF. DNA of the CDR3: TGCGCCAGCAGCTTGCGGGCGGGGGGGTATCAAGAGACCCAGTACTTC. V usage is TRBV5-1 and J usage is TRBJ2-5; 9 bases map to TRBD2. Germline values: CDR1 SGHRS, CDR2 YFSETQ. Trimming took 1 base from V and 2 from J; bases not matched to a gene: 6. This CDR3 region has 16 residues.

The CDR3 is CASSQSMVSFGYSNQPQHF. CDR3 nucleotides: TGTGCCAGCAGCCAATCGATGGTAAGCTTCGGTTATAGCAATCAGCCCCAGCATTTT. This chain links TRBV16 with TRBJ1-5; no definite D call. The germline CDR1 and CDR2 sequences are KGHSY and FQNENV. The CDR3 covers 19 residues. Trimming cost V 0 bases and J 0 bases, with 18 bases left between them.

This clone was found many times. The chain uses TRBV11-2 and TRBJ2-4; 12 bases fit TRBD2. The CDR3 extends over 19 amino acids. The germline V gene has CDR1 SGHAT and CDR2 FQNNGV. J was trimmed by 2 bases and V by 5 bases; bases with no gene match: 13. CDR3 bases: TGTGCCAGCAGCCCCCGACTAGCGGGGGACCTTAGGTCCAAAAACATTCAGTACTTC. Its protein product is CASSPRLAGDLRSKNIQYF.

The chain employs TRBV27 and TRBJ2-1; a possible D gene is TRBD1 (6 bases). Trimming took off 6 bases at V and 4 bases at J, with 10 bases between the two ends. This CDR3 spans 13 amino acids. Germline loops: CDR1 MNHEY, CDR2 SMNVEV (reference sequence). CDR3 in DNA: TGTGCCAGCAGAACAGGGTTTTACAATGAGCAGTTCTTC. Translation: CASRTGFYNEQFF.

This chain joins TRBV6-4 and TRBJ2-7, with D perhaps TRBD1 (5 bases). The germline V gene encodes CDR1 MRHNA and CDR2 SNTAGT. There are 11 residues in the CDR3. The V gene lost 10 bases and the J gene lost 7 bases, with 14 bases spanning the gap. CDR3 loop: CATYRIREQYF. As DNA, the CDR3 is TGTGCCACCTACAGGATAAGGGAGCAGTACTTC.

V and J are TRBV5-1 and TRBJ2-1, with TRBD2 as a possible D gene (6 bases). The germline V gene encodes CDR1 SGHRS and CDR2 YFSETQ. With 2 bases removed from V and 0 bases from J, the gap between germline ends came to 15 bases. This CDR3 has 17 amino acids. The CDR3, as DNA: TGCGCCAGCAGCTTTGGGGCTTCCGGGAGCTCCTACAATGAGCAGTTCTTC. Amino acids: CASSFGASGSSYNEQFF.

This chain uses TRBV10-1 with TRBJ2-7, with TRBD2 matching 10 bases. Trimming removed 4 bases from V and 2 bases from J; junction bases left unmatched: 11. Germline V gene data show CDR1 as WNHNN and CDR2 as SYGVQD (reference sequence). The CDR3 loop spans 17 amino acids. The chain's CDR3 is CASSGPLAGDVAYEQYF. The CDR3 bases are TGCGCCAGCAGTGGCCCCCTAGCGGGGGACGTCGCCTACGAGCAGTACTTC.

Written as DNA, the CDR3 is TGCGCCAGCAGCTTGGAATCGACAGGGAGAGGGACCCAGTACTTC. As protein: CASSLESTGRGTQYF. The chain carries TRBV5-1 and TRBJ2-5; TRBD1 matches at 7 bases. Germline V gene lookup returns CDR1 SGHRS and CDR2 YFSETQ. The ends lost 0 bases at V and 7 bases at J; junction bases unmatched: 9. CDR3 length: 15 amino acids. Using reference TRBV5-1 and TRBJ2-5 for the parts outside the CDR3, the full variable domain is KAGVTQTPRYLIKTRGQQVTLSCSPISGHRSVSWYQQTPGQGLQFLFEYFSETQRNKGNFPGRFSGRQFSNSRSEMNVSTLELGDSALYLCASSLESTGRGTQYFGPGTRLLVL.

The chain couples TRBV6-5 to TRBJ2-2; 8 bases match TRBD2. Trimming at V came to 10 bases and at J to 4 bases, leaving 8 bases not matched to a gene. Germline assignment: CDR1 MNHEY and CDR2 SVGAGI. The CDR3 extends over 14 amino acids. The CDR3 here is CATRGGVSTGELFF. DNA of the CDR3: TGTGCCACCCGGGGGGGGGTGAGCACCGGGGAGCTGTTTTTT.

This chain connects TRBV18 to TRBJ1-5, with 7 bases fitting TRBD1. The CDR3 extends over 12 amino acids. Trimming removed 4 bases from V and 9 bases from J; junction bases left unmatched: 3. Germline CDR1 is KGHSH and CDR2 is LQKENI. The CDR3 region is CASSRQGGPQHF. CDR3 DNA sequence: TGTGCCAGCTCACGACAGGGAGGGCCCCAGCATTTT.

The chain couples TRBV7-8 to TRBJ2-5, with a tentative D call TRBD2 (6 bases). Per the germline V gene, CDR1 is SGHVS and CDR2 is FQNEAQ. The CDR3 runs to 16 residues. Trimming stripped 1 base from V and 0 bases from J, with 12 bases between. The CDR3 sequence is CASSLGAGPYQETQYF. In DNA form, the CDR3 reads TGTGCCAGCAGCTTAGGCGCGGGGCCCTACCAAGAGACCCAGTACTTC.

This chain connects TRBV6-7 to TRBJ2-5; 13 bases are a match to TRBD2. TRBV6-7 is placed among ORFs of uncertain function. The CDR3 has 19 amino acids. V lost 6 bases to trimming and J lost 4 bases; unmatched junction nucleotides: 17. The CDR3 is CASRTRVGLAGVCRETQYF. The CDR3, as DNA: TGTGCCAGCAGAACCCGTGTAGGACTAGCGGGAGTTTGTAGAGAGACCCAGTACTTC.

CDR3 loop: CASSQAGLAGGTSPDTQYF. The CDR3 coding sequence is TGTGCCAGCAGCCAAGCCGGACTAGCGGGGGGCACATCTCCAGATACGCAGTATTTT. V gene TRBV4-2 combines with J gene TRBJ2-3, with 14 positions matching TRBD2. J gave up 4 bases and V 1 base, and 10 bases lay outside the gene matches. Germline V gives CDR1 LGHNA, CDR2 YNFKEQ. The CDR3 is 19 amino acids.

The CDR3 protein is CASTNSRGLGDNTEAFF. The DNA for the CDR3 is TGTGCCAGTACCAACTCCAGGGGGCTGGGTGACAACACTGAAGCTTTCTTT. This chain uses TRBV19 with TRBJ1-1; 8 bases map to TRBD1. CDR3 length equals 17 residues. Germline V lookup: CDR1 LNHDA, CDR2 SQIVND (reference sequence). V trimming: 7 bases; J trimming: 2 bases; junction bases outside the gene matches: 15.